These T cell receptor beta chains were read from a single sample in a study of blood T cell repertoires in COVID-19. The method was immunoSEQ multiplex PCR; TCRdb's version includes in-frame clones alone and lacks a portion of them. Of approximately 110,000 clones listed, approximately 81% are singletons. What was sequenced was peripheral blood. Source of these receptors: a man aged 45-65 years with acute or convalescent COVID-19. CDR3s include the opening cysteine and the closing phenylalanine or tryptophan. Each record gives: CDR3 length, V gene, clone size, CDR3 protein. Size tells how often a clone was seen (once, few, many) or the class of an expanded clone, and some rows leave it out.

CDR3 length: 19; V gene: TRBV28; clone size: few; CDR3 protein: CASSYWGLAGEGSYNEQFF
CDR3 length: 12; V gene: TRBV19; clone size: -; CDR3 protein: CASTLGQGRLHF
CDR3 length: 14; V gene: TRBV7-3; clone size: -; CDR3 protein: CASSLNAGTDTQYF
CDR3 length: 15; V gene: TRBV28; clone size: -; CDR3 protein: CASSLGQGSNTEAFF
CDR3 length: 17; V gene: TRBV5-1; clone size: -; CDR3 protein: CASSLEGQGPLGNTIYF
CDR3 length: 14; V gene: TRBV25-1; clone size: -; CDR3 protein: CASSDQGRSTEAFF
CDR3 length: 15; V gene: TRBV6-1; clone size: few; CDR3 protein: CASSERGGAQYGYTF
CDR3 length: 14; V gene: TRBV5-5; clone size: -; CDR3 protein: CASRQLGEYYGYTF
CDR3 length: 14; V gene: TRBV29-1; clone size: -; CDR3 protein: CSVVRGLSTDTQYF
CDR3 length: 18; V gene: TRBV4-2; clone size: -; CDR3 protein: CASSQDQVLAGIYNEQFF
CDR3 length: 17; V gene: TRBV25-1; clone size: once; CDR3 protein: CASSEFGGGALSYEQYF
CDR3 length: 11; V gene: TRBV2; clone size: -; CDR3 protein: CASIQGETQYF
CDR3 length: 17; V gene: TRBV6-1; clone size: -; CDR3 protein: CASSERGQLSGANVLTF
CDR3 length: 18; V gene: TRBV11-2; clone size: -; CDR3 protein: CASSRSDGVAGDPPPQYF
CDR3 length: 15; V gene: TRBV7-2; clone size: -; CDR3 protein: CASSNPGLAYNEQFF
CDR3 length: 15; V gene: TRBV6-1; clone size: -; CDR3 protein: CASSEGQGAGQPQHF
CDR3 length: 13; V gene: TRBV6-5; clone size: -; CDR3 protein: CASSYGGTQPQHF
CDR3 length: 14; V gene: TRBV18; clone size: once; CDR3 protein: CASSPWETNEKLFF
CDR3 length: 14; V gene: TRBV5-1; clone size: -; CDR3 protein: CASSFYTGDEKLFF
CDR3 length: 13; V gene: TRBV30; clone size: -; CDR3 protein: CAWSERGGDTQYF
CDR3 length: 15; V gene: TRBV11-2; clone size: -; CDR3 protein: CASSLGSGSAGELFF
CDR3 length: 15; V gene: TRBV6-2/TRBV6-3; clone size: -; CDR3 protein: CASSPGGSYNSPLHF
CDR3 length: 14; V gene: TRBV19; clone size: once; CDR3 protein: CASSMGRARYGYTF
CDR3 length: 13; V gene: TRBV29-1; clone size: -; CDR3 protein: CSVEAGLRNTIYF